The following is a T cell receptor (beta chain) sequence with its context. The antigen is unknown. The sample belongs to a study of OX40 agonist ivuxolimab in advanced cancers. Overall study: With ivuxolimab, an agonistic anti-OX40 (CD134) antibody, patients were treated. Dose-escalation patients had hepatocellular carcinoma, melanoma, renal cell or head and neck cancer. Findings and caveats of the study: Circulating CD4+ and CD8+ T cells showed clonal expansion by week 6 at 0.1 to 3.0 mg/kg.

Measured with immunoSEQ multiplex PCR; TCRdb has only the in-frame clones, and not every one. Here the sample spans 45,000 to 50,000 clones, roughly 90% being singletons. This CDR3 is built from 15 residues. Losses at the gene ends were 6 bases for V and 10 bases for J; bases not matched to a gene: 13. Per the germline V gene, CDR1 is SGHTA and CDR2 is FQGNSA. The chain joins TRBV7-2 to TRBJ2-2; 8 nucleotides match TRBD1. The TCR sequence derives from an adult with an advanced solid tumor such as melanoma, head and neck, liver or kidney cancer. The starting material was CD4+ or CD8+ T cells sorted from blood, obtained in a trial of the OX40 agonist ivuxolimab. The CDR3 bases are TGTGCCAGCAGTCGGACAGGGTCCAGTAGGGAGGAGCTGTTTTTT. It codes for CASSRTGSSREELFF.